This TCR beta chain comes out of a study of T cell repertoires in cytomegalovirus infection. There are many counts of this clonotype. What it recognizes is unknown. TCRdb recomputed calls from the reads with MiXCR, one row per CDR3 protein. The sample lists about 490,000 distinct CDR3 sequences; 26% were seen once. The CDR3 runs to 16 residues. Trimming shortened V by 5 bases and J by 0 bases, and 15 bases separated the two germline ends. Study-wide results and limits: The ex vivo response was dominated by HLA-C-restricted CMV-specific TCR beta clonotypes.

The clonotype comes from a human donor in good health (CMV status not recorded). Some clones in this sample may be carry-over from other donors' samples. Sequenced input: PBMCs. This rearrangement joins TRBV12-3 or TRBV12-4 to TRBJ2-3; D not resolved. The CDR3 reads CASSPVVGASTDTQYF. The DNA for the CDR3 is TGTGCCAGCAGTCCGGTAGTCGGAGCAAGCACAGATACGCAGTATTTT.